A single sample is the source of the 14 T cell receptor beta chains below, sequenced in a study of radiotherapy plus CTLA-4 blockade in lung cancer. TCRdb keeps only in-frame clones here, not all; method: immunoSEQ multiplex PCR. The repertoire holds around 59,000 clones, 77% seen once, with 4% in the top ten. The sample in question was peripheral blood, obtained from a patient treated with radiotherapy plus ipilimumab. The receptors come from a human donor with non-small cell lung cancer who had a partial response to radiotherapy plus ipilimumab.

This chain uses TRBV9 with TRBJ1-1; TRBD1 is a possible D gene (5 bases). From germline, CDR1 is SGDLS and CDR2 YYNGEE. The CDR3 is 15 amino acids. V gave up 0 bases and J gave up 2 bases, with 11 bases separating them. The CDR3 DNA reads TGTGCCAGCAGCGTAGGGTTTAGGACAAACACTGAAGCTTTCTTT. Protein product: CASSVGFRTNTEAFF.

There are a few counts of this clone. The rearrangement links TRBV5-4 to TRBJ2-1; weak D call: TRBD2 (5 bases). This CDR3 region has 13 residues. Germline CDR1 reads SGHNT; CDR2 reads YYREEE (reference sequence). The V and J ends lost 2 bases and 5 bases respectively, with 8 bases between them. DNA of the CDR3: TGTGCCAGCAGCTTACGGGGAGACAATGAGCAGTTCTTC. It translates to CASSLRGDNEQFF. Looking up the rest from reference TRBV5-4 and TRBJ2-1 gives the full variable domain: ETGVTQSPTHLIKTRGQQVTLRCSSQSGHNTVSWYQQALGQGPQFIFQYYREEENGRGNFPPRFSGLQFPNYSSELNVNALELDDSALYLCASSLRGDNEQFFGPGTRLTVL.

The rearrangement joins TRBV7-6 to TRBJ1-6; no clear D gene. The CDR3 totals 14 residues. The ends were cut back, 2 bases at V and 7 bases at J, with 9 bases in the middle. Germline CDR1 reads SGHVS; CDR2 reads FNYEAQ. CDR3 protein: CASSLSTTNSPLHF. The CDR3, as DNA: TGTGCCAGCAGCTTATCCACGACAAATTCACCCCTCCACTTT.

The V call is TRBV6-1, the J call TRBJ2-7; 7 nucleotides align to TRBD1. Trimming cost V 9 bases and J 2 bases; bases outside gene matches: 7. This CDR3 is built from 13 residues. CDR1 MNHNS and CDR2 SASEGT come from the germline V gene. CDR3 coding DNA: TGTGCCAGTGAACGGACAGGAGCCTACGAGCAGTACTTC. Translated: CASERTGAYEQYF.

The V call is TRBV11-3, the J call TRBJ2-5; 10 positions match TRBD2. Germline V gene lookup returns CDR1 SGHNT and CDR2 YENEEA. The CDR3 length is 15 residues. J gave up 1 base and V 5 bases, and 4 bases lay outside the gene matches. CDR3 sequence: CASSRASGGQETQYF. The CDR3 nucleotides read TGTGCCAGCAGCAGGGCTAGCGGGGGCCAAGAGACCCAGTACTTC. The full variable domain, with the rest looked up from reference TRBV11-3 and TRBJ2-5, is EAGVVQSPRYKIIEKKQPVAFWCNPISGHNTLYWYLQNLGQGPELLIRYENEEAVDDSQLPKDRFSAERLKGVDSTLKIQPAELGDSAVYLCASSRASGGQETQYFGPGTRLLVL.

The rearrangement joins TRBV4-1 to TRBJ2-7; 11 bases are shared with TRBD2. The germline gives CDR1 MGHRA, CDR2 YSYEKL. V gave up 6 bases and J gave up 7 bases; unmatched junction bases: 11. This CDR3 contains 15 residues. DNA of the CDR3: TGCGCCAGCAGGCTGAAACCGGGACTAGCGGATGAGCAGTACTTC. It is translated as CASRLKPGLADEQYF.

This chain uses TRBV14 with TRBJ1-6; tentative D call: TRBD1 (5 bases). Trimming pared 4 bases from V and 12 bases from J, leaving 13 bases between. The germline V gene encodes CDR1 SGHDN and CDR2 FVKESK. This CDR3 contains 13 residues. The CDR3 DNA reads TGTGCCAGCAGCCCCCGACCCGGGGGACCCCTCCACTTT. Translation: CASSPRPGGPLHF.

This clone qualifies as medium-sized. The genes are TRBV7-2 and TRBJ2-5; 7 bases match TRBD2. This CDR3 spans 12 amino acids. V trimming: 4 bases; J trimming: 7 bases; junction bases outside the gene matches: 3. Germline V gene lookup returns CDR1 SGHTA and CDR2 FQGNSA. CDR3 region: CASSSPGGTQYF. The CDR3 DNA is TGTGCCAGCAGCTCCCCGGGGGGGACCCAGTACTTC.

The chain employs TRBV6-5 and TRBJ2-2; 7 bases agree with TRBD1. The trim removed 11 bases at V and 4 bases at J, leaving 10 bases unmatched. This CDR3 comprises 14 residues. Germline-derived CDR1 and CDR2 are MNHEY and SVGAGI. CDR3 residues: CACSPTGSTGELFF. For the CDR3, the DNA is TGTGCCTGCTCCCCGACAGGGTCCACCGGGGAGCTGTTTTTT.

The genes are TRBV7-9 and TRBJ2-7; 8 bases agree with TRBD1. The J segment lost 1 base and the V segment lost 8 bases, leaving 7 bases of the junction unmatched. This CDR3 has 14 amino acids. Germline CDR1 reads SEHNR; CDR2 reads FQNEAQ (reference sequence). In nucleotides, the CDR3 is TGTGCCAGCGCCGGGACAGGATGGTCCTACGAGCAGTACTTC. Encoded protein: CASAGTGWSYEQYF.

The sample holds a few counts of this clone. Other DNA sequences of this sample code for an identical CDR3. The V call is TRBV30, the J call TRBJ1-1; D not certain. The CDR3 runs to 12 residues. CDR1 and CDR2 from the germline V gene are GTSNPN and SVGIG (reference sequence). Trimming took off 0 bases at V and 12 bases at J, with 14 bases between the two ends. Here the CDR3 reads CAWSVGVFQTFF. The DNA for the CDR3 is TGTGCCTGGAGTGTAGGAGTATTTCAAACTTTCTTT.

The rearrangement links TRBV29-1 to TRBJ1-6, with D possibly matching TRBD1 (6 bases). Germline V gene sequence: CDR1 SQVTM, CDR2 ANQGSEA. This CDR3 is built from 15 residues. V dropped 5 bases and J dropped 0 bases, with 11 bases sitting between them. CDR3 loop: CSVLTGSSYNSPLHF. The CDR3 DNA is TGCAGCGTTCTAACAGGGAGCTCCTATAATTCACCCCTCCACTTT.

The chain has TRBV2 and TRBJ2-3; TRBD2 matches 13 bases. Trimming took 4 bases from V and 6 from J; bases not matched to a gene: 13. CDR1 SNHLY and CDR2 FYNNEI come from the germline V gene. The CDR3 length is 18 residues. In nucleotides, the CDR3 is TGTGCCAGCAGTGTTCCTGGACTAGCGGGGGCCTCCCGCGATACGCAGTATTTT. This encodes CASSVPGLAGASRDTQYF.

The V call is TRBV9, the J call TRBJ2-5; 9 bases line up with TRBD1. The CDR3 extends over 15 amino acids. The germline gives CDR1 SGDLS, CDR2 YYNGEE. With V trimmed by 5 bases and J by 9 bases, 14 bases remained unmatched. The CDR3 spells CASSAGTGILRAQYF. CDR3 bases: TGTGCCAGCAGTGCCGGGACAGGGATCCTCAGGGCCCAGTACTTC.